The 17 T cell receptor beta chains reported below all come from one sample, sequenced in a study of long-term antiretroviral therapy in people with HIV. Survey level was the resolution at which the v3.0 immunoSEQ assay ran. The table came from immunoSEQ multiplex PCR; TCRdb's copy has only in-frame clones and leaves some out. This sample has 30,000 to 50,000 clones, with less than 90% found just once. The sample in question was unsorted PBMCs, obtained 1.2 years after starting antiretroviral therapy. All receptors come from a woman in her forties or fifties with HIV.

This chain links TRBV13 with TRBJ1-2; TRBD1 aligns across 8 bases. The germline CDR1 and CDR2 sequences are PRHDT and FYEKMQ (reference sequence). Trimming took 3 bases from V and 8 from J; bases not matched to a gene: 8. The CDR3 is 14 residues long. CDR3 region: CASSLGRQGNGYTF. The CDR3 bases are TGTGCCAGCAGCTTGGGCCGACAGGGGAACGGCTACACCTTC.

This chain uses TRBV5-4 with TRBJ1-5, with a tentative D call TRBD1 (5 bases). Germline V CDR1 and CDR2: SGHNT, YYREEE (reference sequence). The length of the CDR3 is 15 residues. Between the trimmed V and J ends, which lost 4 bases and 1 base, there was a span of 12 bases. DNA of the CDR3: TGTGCCAGCAGCGTTGGGGGTCGGAGCAATCAGCCCCAGCATTTT. Translating it yields CASSVGGRSNQPQHF.

This clone was recorded a few times. The chain recombines TRBV4-1 with TRBJ2-5; TRBD2 is a possible D gene (6 bases). The V end lost 5 bases, the J end lost 4 bases, and 8 bases lay between the germline ends. The CDR3 is 12 amino acids. Germline CDR1 reads MGHRA; CDR2 reads YSYEKL. The DNA of the CDR3 is TGCGCCAGCAGCGGAGGGAGAGAGACCCAGTACTTC. It is translated as CASSGGRETQYF.

This clone has more than one count but fewer than ten. V is TRBV4-3 and J is TRBJ2-2; D gene uncertain. Germline CDR1 reads LGHNA; CDR2 reads YSLEER. The CDR3 runs to 15 residues. Trimming stripped 0 bases from V and 1 base from J, with 6 bases between. The CDR3 sequence is CASSQDRWNTGELFF. In DNA form, the CDR3 reads TGCGCCAGCAGCCAAGATAGGTGGAACACCGGGGAGCTGTTTTTT.

This clone occurred once. This sequence joins TRBV7-2 and TRBJ1-2; 8 nucleotides agree with TRBD1. Germline values: CDR1 SGHTA, CDR2 FQGNSA. The CDR3 runs to 16 residues. J was trimmed by 0 bases and V by 5 bases; bases with no gene match: 8. The CDR3 DNA reads TGTGCCAGCAGCCTGGGGACAGGTTCAGCTAACTATGGCTACACCTTC. Translation: CASSLGTGSANYGYTF. Using reference TRBV7-2 and TRBJ1-2 for the parts outside the CDR3, the full variable domain is GAGVSQSPSNKVTEKGKDVELRCDPISGHTALYWYRQSLGQGLEFLIYFQGNSAPDKSGLPSDRFSAERTGGSVSTLTIQRTQQEDSAVYLCASSLGTGSANYGYTFGSGTRLTVV.

The chain carries TRBV5-1 and TRBJ2-2; D uncertain. CDR1 and CDR2 from the germline V gene are SGHRS and YFSETQ. With 1 base removed from V and 6 bases from J, the gap between germline ends came to 13 bases. The CDR3 extends over 15 amino acids. The CDR3 sequence is CASSLTTPPAGELFF. In DNA form, the CDR3 reads TGCGCCAGCAGCTTGACCACACCGCCTGCCGGGGAGCTGTTTTTT.

This chain uses TRBV7-2 with TRBJ2-3, with D perhaps TRBD1 or TRBD2 (5 bases each). Germline CDR1 and CDR2: SGHTA and FQGNSA. This CDR3 contains 14 residues. The V and J ends lost 0 bases and 1 base respectively, with 5 bases between them. As DNA, the CDR3 is TGTGCCAGCAGCTTAGCGGGGGGCACAGATACGCAGTATTTT. As protein: CASSLAGGTDTQYF.

The V and J genes are TRBV10-1 and TRBJ1-1; 7 bases line up with TRBD1. Germline assignment: CDR1 WNHNN and CDR2 SYGVQD (reference sequence). The junction had 4 bases not matched to a gene; V was cut back by 5 bases and J by 4 bases. The CDR3 runs to 13 residues. CDR3 amino acids: CASSPDRATEAFF. The DNA of the CDR3 is TGCGCCAGCAGTCCTGACAGGGCCACTGAAGCTTTCTTT.

The sample holds a few counts of this clone. The J gene is TRBJ2-7, the V gene TRBV16; 9 bases are a match to TRBD1. The CDR3 runs to 13 residues. Germline V gives CDR1 KGHSY, CDR2 FQNENV. Trimming cost V 5 bases and J 7 bases; bases outside gene matches: 6. Written as DNA, the CDR3 is TGTGCCAGCAGCAGGGACAGGGAGGGTGAGCAGTACTTC. Translation: CASSRDREGEQYF.

In this sample, this clone turned up a few times. The chain links TRBV11-2 to TRBJ2-5; maybe TRBD2 (7 bases). This CDR3 spans 16 amino acids. V lost 5 bases, J lost 1 base, and 17 bases lay in between. Germline-derived CDR1 and CDR2 are SGHAT and FQNNGV. The CDR3 DNA follows: TGTGCCAGCAGCGTTGGGCCTGCGGGGGCCCAAGAGACCCAGTACTTC. Translation: CASSVGPAGAQETQYF.

This chain connects TRBV30 to TRBJ2-5, with 8 bases identical to TRBD2. With V trimmed by 1 base and J by 5 bases, 9 bases remained unmatched. CDR3 length: 15 residues. Germline V gene lookup returns CDR1 GTSNPN and CDR2 SVGIG (reference sequence). The chain's CDR3 is CAWSEDGGAWETQYF. For the CDR3, the DNA is TGTGCCTGGAGTGAAGACGGGGGGGCCTGGGAGACCCAGTACTTC.

The chain couples TRBV6-5 to TRBJ2-7; possible D gene TRBD1, 5 bases. Between the trimmed V and J ends, which lost 6 bases and 6 bases, there was a span of 12 bases. This CDR3 has 12 residues. From germline, CDR1 is MNHEY and CDR2 SVGAGI. DNA of the CDR3: TGTGCCAGCAGACGCCCAGGGTTCGAGCAGTACTTC. The encoded protein is CASRRPGFEQYF.

The rearrangement links TRBV4-1 to TRBJ1-3, with a possible D match to TRBD1 (5 bases). Per germline, CDR1 MGHRA and CDR2 YSYEKL. The CDR3 runs to 15 residues. V lost 4 bases, J lost 2 bases, and 12 bases lay in between. CDR3: CASSRDHFPGNTIYF. The CDR3 coding sequence is TGCGCCAGCAGCCGGGACCATTTCCCTGGAAACACCATATATTTT.

This clone occurred a few times. The CDR3 nucleotides read TGTGCCAGCAGTGAAGCATCACAGCACAATCAGCCCCAGCATTTT. This sequence encodes CASSEASQHNQPQHF. The rearrangement uses TRBV6-1 and TRBJ1-5, with unresolved D. CDR1 MNHNS and CDR2 SASEGT come from the germline V gene. The CDR3 loop spans 15 amino acids. Between the trimmed V and J ends, which lost 0 bases and 3 bases, there was a span of 9 bases.

Only a few counts were recorded for this clone. The J gene is TRBJ1-5, the V gene TRBV19; D unclear. Trimming removed 3 bases from V and 5 bases from J, with 8 bases in between. The CDR3 is 13 residues long. From germline, CDR1 is LNHDA and CDR2 SQIVND (reference sequence). CDR3 region: CASSMAGDQPQHF. The CDR3 coding sequence is TGTGCCAGTAGTATGGCGGGAGATCAGCCCCAGCATTTT.

The rearrangement joins TRBV5-6 to TRBJ2-1; D is uncertain. Germline lookup yields CDR1 SGHDT and CDR2 YYEEEE. V was cut by 4 bases and J by 4 bases, with 9 bases left in between. CDR3 length: 13 residues. Written as DNA, the CDR3 is TGTGCCAGCAGCACTGATCGGTACAATGAGCAGTTCTTC. This codes for CASSTDRYNEQFF.

The V call is TRBV5-1, the J call TRBJ1-2; the D is unclear. With 0 bases removed from V and 4 bases from J, the gap between germline ends came to 4 bases. Germline-derived CDR1 and CDR2 are SGHRS and YFSETQ. This CDR3 is 12 amino acids long. DNA for the CDR3: TGCGCCAGCAGCTTGGCTGGCTATGGCTACACCTTC. Protein sequence: CASSLAGYGYTF. Combining the CDR3 with reference TRBV5-1 and TRBJ1-2 gives the whole variable domain KAGVTQTPRYLIKTRGQQVTLSCSPISGHRSVSWYQQTPGQGLQFLFEYFSETQRNKGNFPGRFSGRQFSNSRSEMNVSTLELGDSALYLCASSLAGYGYTFGSGTRLTVV.